These T cell receptor beta chains were read from a single sample in a study of human thymus T cells. The protocol was immunoSEQ multiplex PCR, while the TCRdb copy is restricted to in-frame clones and leaves out a portion. The profile shows just over 45,000 clones, 85% to 95% of them singletons. Material for sequencing was blood. The origin of the receptors is a girl under three years old with a congenital heart defect but otherwise immunologically healthy. CDR3s include the opening cysteine and the closing phenylalanine or tryptophan. D genes are given only for firm matches. Where a row states a size, it is once, few, many or the class of an expanded clone; other rows omit it.

V	J	D	size	DNA	CDR3
TRBV7-2	TRBJ2-7	TRBD2	-	TGTGCCAGCAGCGCCCGAGGGAGCGGGGGGCCCTACGAGCAGTACTTC	CASSARGSGGPYEQYF
TRBV7-8	TRBJ2-3	-	-	TGTGCCAGCAGCCACCTAGTGGTTGTGGGGAATACGCAGTATTTT	CASSHLVVVGNTQYF
TRBV4-1	TRBJ2-1	TRBD2	-	TGCGCCAGCAGCCGGCTAGCGGGAGGGTCCTACAATGAGCAGTTCTTC	CASSRLAGGSYNEQFF
TRBV6-6	TRBJ2-5	TRBD1	-	TGTGCCAGCAGTTACTCGCCAACACAGGGGGGGACCCAGTACTTC	CASSYSPTQGGTQYF
TRBV9	TRBJ1-2	-	-	TGTGCCAGCAGCCCCGCTTTGGGTTTAGATGGCTACACCTTC	CASSPALGLDGYTF
TRBV5-1	TRBJ2-1	-	-	TGCGCCAGCAGCCGAGACCTCCCCGGCTCCTACAATGAGCAGTTCTTC	CASSRDLPGSYNEQFF
TRBV10-3	TRBJ2-5	-	-	TGTGCCATCAGTGGGTCAGAATTGTACCAAGAGACCCAGTACTTC	CAISGSELYQETQYF
TRBV5-1	TRBJ1-2	TRBD1	-	TGCGCCAGCAGCTTGGGAGGGACAGGGCACTATGGCTACACCTTC	CASSLGGTGHYGYTF
TRBV5-1	TRBJ2-3	TRBD2	-	TGCGCCAGCAGCTATAGCGGGAGGGGCACAGATACGCAGTATTTT	CASSYSGRGTDTQYF
TRBV28	TRBJ2-7	-	-	TGTGCCAGCAGGAAATACCCCTTGACCGGCTCCTACGAGCAGTACTTC	CASRKYPLTGSYEQYF
TRBV18	TRBJ1-1	-	-	TGTGCCAGCTCACCACAGGGTCGCGGATACACTGAAGCTTTCTTT	CASSPQGRGYTEAFF
TRBV7-2	TRBJ2-4	-	-	TGTGCCAGCAGCTCTGGGGGCATTCAGTACTTC	CASSSGGIQYF
TRBV11-2	TRBJ2-5	-	-	TGTGCCAGCGAGCTCAAGGGGACCCAGTACTTC	CASELKGTQYF
TRBV7-9	TRBJ2-1	-	once	TGTGCCAGCAGCTTAATATACAATGAGCAGTTCTTC	CASSLIYNEQFF
TRBV27	TRBJ2-7	TRBD2	-	TGTGCCAGCAAACCTAGCGGCAGATACTACGAGCAGTACTTC	CASKPSGRYYEQYF
TRBV28	TRBJ2-3	-	once	TGTGCCAGCAGGTCTAGCAGGACAGATACGCAGTATTTT	CASRSSRTDTQYF
TRBV25-1	TRBJ1-2	TRBD1	-	TGTGCCAGCAGTGAGAGAACAGGGGGCGGTGGCTACACCTTC	CASSERTGGGGYTF
TRBV30	TRBJ2-2	-	-	TGTGCCTGGAGTGTGTTGGCGAACACCGGGGAGCTGTTTTTT	CAWSVLANTGELFF
TRBV5-4	TRBJ2-5	-	-	TGTGCCAGCAGCTTGGCGGGAGCAGAGACCCAGTACTTC	CASSLAGAETQYF
TRBV6-1	TRBJ1-3	-	-	TGTGCCAGCGGCTCTGGAAACACCATATATTTT	CASGSGNTIYF
TRBV2	TRBJ2-3	TRBD2	-	TGTGCCAGCAGGCGAACTCCGGGACTAGCGGGAGGGACCACAGATACGCAGTATTTT	CASRRTPGLAGGTTDTQYF
TRBV7-9	TRBJ2-5	-	-	TGTGCCAGCGGGAGCAACGAAGAGACCCAGTACTTC	CASGSNEETQYF
TRBV2	TRBJ1-2	-	-	TGTGCCAGCCATGGTTCTATGGAGGGCTACACCTTC	CASHGSMEGYTF
TRBV9	TRBJ2-1	-	-	TGTGCCAGCAGCCCAGCGGTTACCTCCTACAATGAGCAGTTCTTC	CASSPAVTSYNEQFF
TRBV2	TRBJ1-2	-	-	TGTGCCAGCAGCAACACAGGGTTTAACTATGGCTACACCTTC	CASSNTGFNYGYTF
TRBV6-1	TRBJ2-1	-	-	TGTGCCAGCAGTGAACCCCCAGGCTTCCTACACAATGAGCAGTTCTTC	CASSEPPGFLHNEQFF
TRBV11-3	TRBJ2-1	-	-	TGTGCCAGCGGAGACTCCTACAATGAGCAGTTCTTC	CASGDSYNEQFF
TRBV7-7	TRBJ1-1	-	-	TGTGCCAGGATACAGGCGCAGCCGCTGAACACTGAAGCTTTCTTT	CARIQAQPLNTEAFF
TRBV29-1	TRBJ2-3	-	-	TGCAGCGCCAGGACCTTTAGCACAGATACGCAGTATTTT	CSARTFSTDTQYF
TRBV27	TRBJ2-7	TRBD2	-	TGTGCCAGCAGTTTAGAGGCTAGCGGGAGCCACGAGCAGTACTTC	CASSLEASGSHEQYF
TRBV29-1	TRBJ1-3	-	-	TGCAGCGGGATCGGGGACCCCGGAAACACCATATATTTT	CSGIGDPGNTIYF
TRBV6-5	TRBJ2-1	TRBD2	-	TGTGCCAGCAGGCTAGCGGGGGCAAGCGGTGAGCAGTTCTTC	CASRLAGASGEQFF
TRBV28	TRBJ2-3	-	-	TGTGCCAGCAGTATCGCCACAGGGTCCCCAGATACGCAGTATTTT	CASSIATGSPDTQYF
TRBV4-1	TRBJ2-1	-	-	TGCGCCAGCAGCCAAGCCAGGCTAGCCAATCCCTACAATGAGCAGTTCTTC	CASSQARLANPYNEQFF
TRBV11-2	TRBJ2-7	-	once	TGTGCCAGCAGCTTAGATGGCGCGCACTCCTACGAGCAGTACTTC	CASSLDGAHSYEQYF
TRBV6-1	TRBJ2-1	-	-	TGTGCCAGCAGTGGTCGTCTGGATGAGCAGTTCTTC	CASSGRLDEQFF
TRBV10-3	TRBJ2-1	TRBD2	-	TGTGCCATCAGTGCCCCGGGACTAGACATCTACAATGAGCAGTTCTTC	CAISAPGLDIYNEQFF
TRBV27	TRBJ1-1	-	few	TGTGCCAGCATTGACCCCATGAACACTGAAGCTTTCTTT	CASIDPMNTEAFF
TRBV28	TRBJ2-4	-	-	TGTGCCAGCAGTTTAGCAACAGGACGGGACCCGGTGGCCAAAAACATTCAGTACTTC	CASSLATGRDPVAKNIQYF
TRBV10-1	TRBJ2-7	TRBD2	-	TGCGCCAGCAGTGAGGGGGGACTAGCGGGCTTCTACGAGCAGTACTTC	CASSEGGLAGFYEQYF
TRBV7-9	TRBJ1-1	-	-	TGTGCCAGCAGCTTAGAGTACCCCTCCTCGGGCACTGAAGCTTTCTTT	CASSLEYPSSGTEAFF
TRBV28	TRBJ2-7	TRBD2	-	TGTGCCAGCAGTCCGGGACTAGCGTTCTACGAGCAGTACTTC	CASSPGLAFYEQYF
TRBV19	TRBJ1-2	TRBD1	-	TGTGCCAGTAGTCCTGAGGGGACAGGGCGCGGCTACACCTTC	CASSPEGTGRGYTF
TRBV30	TRBJ2-3	-	-	TGTGCCTGGAGTGTTCTGCTAGCCGTCACAGATACGCAGTATTTT	CAWSVLLAVTDTQYF
TRBV6-6	TRBJ1-1	-	-	TGTGCCAGCAGTTACTCGCCCCCTACAGGGACTGAAGCTTTCTTT	CASSYSPPTGTEAFF
TRBV4-1	TRBJ2-1	TRBD2	-	TGCGCCAGCAGCTTACTAGCGGGAGTCGGGAATGAGCAGTTCTTC	CASSLLAGVGNEQFF
TRBV28	TRBJ1-5	-	few	TGTGCCAGCAGTCCCAATCAGCCCCAGCATTTT	CASSPNQPQHF
TRBV25-1	TRBJ1-1	-	-	TGTGCCAGCAGTGAAGGTGGCAGGCTAGGGGCGGGTGAAGCTTTCTTT	CASSEGGRLGAGEAFF
TRBV5-6	TRBJ2-7	-	-	TGTGCCAGCAGCCTCGGGGCGGGATTCTACGAGCAGTACTTC	CASSLGAGFYEQYF
TRBV6-4	TRBJ1-4	-	once	TGTGCCAGCAGTGATATTGGGCGTGTATTTGAAAAACTGTTTTTT	CASSDIGRVFEKLFF
TRBV5-1	TRBJ2-3	TRBD2	-	TGCGCCAGCAGCCTCGCCGGGACTAGCGAGTCAGATACGCAGTATTTT	CASSLAGTSESDTQYF
TRBV20-1	TRBJ2-1	-	-	TGCAGTGCTAGAGGCCCCATCCGTCAGTTCTTC	CSARGPIRQFF
TRBV9	TRBJ2-7	-	-	TGTGCCAGCAGCGTAGGTGGGAGCTCCTACGAGCAGTACTTC	CASSVGGSSYEQYF
TRBV4-1	TRBJ1-5	-	-	TGCGCCAGCAGCCAAGCCAGGCATGGCAATCAGCCCCAGCATTTT	CASSQARHGNQPQHF
TRBV5-1	TRBJ2-7	-	-	TGCGCCAGCAGCTTGGCCGGTATGTACGAGCAGTACTTC	CASSLAGMYEQYF